These 25 T cell receptor beta chains originate from one sample sequenced in a study of cytomegalovirus exposure and HLA in healthy donors. Primers: 60 Vbeta forward and 13 Jbeta reverse. Generated by immunoSEQ multiplex PCR, the TCRdb table keeps only in-frame clones and is missing some. The repertoire includes about 160,000 clones, about four fifths of them detected once, and approximately 1.4% sits in the top ten. What was sequenced was PBMCs. Receptors originate from a girl aged 10 to 17 in good health and CMV-seropositive.

This clone was found a few times. The genes are TRBV6-1 and TRBJ1-2; 7 bases map to TRBD1. The CDR3 sequence is 13 residues long. Germline CDR1 reads MNHNS; CDR2 reads SASEGT. Trimming took 5 bases from V and 5 from J; bases not matched to a gene: 5. The CDR3 spells CASSWTGRYGYTF. Here the CDR3 DNA reads TGTGCCAGCAGTTGGACAGGTCGATATGGCTACACCTTC.

The rearrangement uses TRBV21-1 and TRBJ2-5; TRBD2 is taken as the D call from the table, unchecked against the DNA. TRBV21-1 has pseudogene status. This CDR3 has 15 amino acids. CDR3 in DNA: TGTGCCAGCAGCGACCGGACTCGGGGGTGGGAGACCCAGTACTTC. This encodes CASSDRTRGWETQYF.

The V gene is TRBV19, the J gene TRBJ2-7, with D hard to call. V was shortened by 3 bases and J by 2 bases, with 11 bases between the two germline ends. CDR1 and CDR2 (germline): LNHDA, SQIVND (reference sequence). The CDR3 extends over 14 amino acids. The CDR3 reads CASSIGRRTYEQYF. CDR3 bases: TGTGCCAGTAGTATCGGCAGGCGAACCTACGAGCAGTACTTC.

The rearrangement links TRBV18 to TRBJ1-4; tentatively, D is TRBD1 (5 bases). CDR1 and CDR2 (germline): KGHSH, LQKENI. V was trimmed by 3 bases and J by 8 bases, leaving 19 bases between them. The CDR3 is 16 amino acids. This CDR3 is CASSPLPAGLEEKLFF. CDR3 nucleotides: TGTGCCAGCTCACCGCTACCGGCAGGGCTGGAAGAAAAACTGTTTTTT. Complete variable domain (other parts from reference TRBV18 and TRBJ1-4): NAGVMQNPRHLVRRRGQEARLRCSPMKGHSHVYWYRQLPEEGLKFMVYLQKENIIDESGMPKERFSAEFPKEGPSILRIQQVVRGDSAAYFCASSPLPAGLEEKLFFGSGTQLSVL.

CDR3 nucleotide sequence: TGTGCCATCAGTGGGGACAGGGGCGCCTACGAGCAGTACTTC. It yields the protein CAISGDRGAYEQYF. The chain couples TRBV10-3 to TRBJ2-7; TRBD1 agrees at 10 bases. The junction had 2 bases not matched to a gene; V was cut back by 4 bases and J by 2 bases. Per germline, CDR1 ENHRY and CDR2 SYGVKD. The CDR3 length is 14 residues.

The chain uses TRBV11-2 and TRBJ1-2; unclear D gene. Deletions cut 5 bases from V and 8 bases from J, with 24 bases between. Germline V lookup: CDR1 SGHAT, CDR2 FQNNGV. This CDR3 spans 16 amino acids. The CDR3 nucleotides read TGTGCCAGCAGCCCACAAGGCCGGGTCCCAAGCTCGGGCTACACCTTC. Its protein product is CASSPQGRVPSSGYTF.

The chain has TRBV5-1 and TRBJ2-1; TRBD2 might be the D (6 bases). Trimming pared 3 bases from V and 3 bases from J, leaving 10 bases between. Germline V gene sequence: CDR1 SGHRS, CDR2 YFSETQ. The CDR3 is made up of 14 amino acids. Here the CDR3 reads CASSSGLHYNEQFF. CDR3 nucleotides: TGCGCCAGCAGCTCGGGACTCCACTACAATGAGCAGTTCTTC. Full variable domain (remainder filled in from reference TRBV5-1 and TRBJ2-1): KAGVTQTPRYLIKTRGQQVTLSCSPISGHRSVSWYQQTPGQGLQFLFEYFSETQRNKGNFPGRFSGRQFSNSRSEMNVSTLELGDSALYLCASSSGLHYNEQFFGPGTRLTVL.

The chain links TRBV28 to TRBJ2-1; a possible D gene is TRBD1 (5 bases). The CDR3 loop spans 12 amino acids. The germline CDR1 and CDR2 sequences are MDHEN and SYDVKM. The V end was cut by 6 bases, the J end by 8 bases, with 11 bases between. The CDR3 DNA follows: TGTGCCAGCAGGCTTAGGGGCGATGAGCAGTTCTTC. Its protein product is CASRLRGDEQFF. Drawing the rest from reference TRBV28 and TRBJ2-1, the complete variable domain is DVKVTQSSRYLVKRTGEKVFLECVQDMDHENMFWYRQDPGLGLRLIYFSYDVKMKEKGDIPEGYSVSREKKERFSLILESASTNQTSMYLCASRLRGDEQFFGPGTRLTVL.

The rearrangement joins TRBV5-6 to TRBJ1-5; the D gene is possibly TRBD1 (5 bases). V lost 2 bases to trimming and J lost 5 bases, with 8 bases between them. The CDR3 contains 13 residues. Germline assignment: CDR1 SGHDT and CDR2 YYEEEE. The CDR3 DNA reads as TGTGCCAGCAGCTTACAGGCCTATCAGCCCCAGCATTTT. As protein: CASSLQAYQPQHF.

This chain joins TRBV11-2 and TRBJ2-5; TRBD2 agrees at 11 bases. V gave up 5 bases and J gave up 5 bases; unmatched junction bases: 7. This CDR3 contains 15 residues. Per the germline V gene, CDR1 is SGHAT and CDR2 is FQNNGV. The chain's CDR3 is CASSSELAGVETQYF. DNA of the CDR3: TGTGCCAGCAGCAGCGAACTAGCGGGGGTTGAGACCCAGTACTTC.

The V gene is TRBV11-1, the J gene TRBJ1-5; TRBD1 matches 9 bases. The CDR3 is 15 amino acids. The V gene end was trimmed by 5 bases and the J gene end by 3 bases; junction bases not matched to a gene: 5. Germline V gene lookup returns CDR1 SGHAT and CDR2 FQDESV (reference sequence). The CDR3 coding sequence is TGTGCCAGCAGCCGCGGGACAGGGAACAATCAGCCCCAGCATTTT. Translation gives CASSRGTGNNQPQHF.

A word on this clone: This CDR3 is also generated by other DNA sequences in the sample. This chain connects TRBV10-3 to TRBJ2-7, with 9 bases matching TRBD1. This CDR3 contains 15 residues. V gave up 0 bases and J gave up 3 bases; unmatched junction bases: 3. Germline V gene sequence: CDR1 ENHRY, CDR2 SYGVKD. CDR3 amino acids: CAISESGTGSYEQYF. DNA for the CDR3: TGTGCCATCAGTGAGTCCGGGACAGGGAGCTACGAGCAGTACTTC.

This chain links TRBV11-2 with TRBJ2-5; TRBD2 matches at 9 bases. Per germline, CDR1 SGHAT and CDR2 FQNNGV. The V and J ends lost 7 bases and 6 bases, in that order; junction bases with no gene match: 12. This CDR3 has 15 residues. The chain's CDR3 is CASTLRGSGSKTQYF. The CDR3 DNA is TGTGCCAGCACCTTGAGGGGTAGCGGGAGCAAGACCCAGTACTTC.

Note on this clone: Its ends do not fully match the called genes, so a read error is possible. Here the CDR3 DNA reads TGTGCCGGCAGTCACCGGGACACAAATGAAAAACTGTTTTTT. Its protein product is CAGSHRDTNEKLFF. This chain links TRBV27 with TRBJ1-4, with D tentatively TRBD1 (6 bases). Germline V lookup: CDR1 MNHEY, CDR2 SMNVEV (reference sequence). The CDR3 has 14 residues.

This clone was detected only a few times. The chain links TRBV16 to TRBJ2-1; D not resolved. Germline V gives CDR1 KGHSY, CDR2 FQNENV. V gave up 2 bases and J gave up 0 bases, with 8 bases separating them. CDR3 size: 15 residues. CDR3 loop: CASSQRADSYNEQFF. The CDR3 nucleotides are TGTGCCAGCAGCCAACGCGCGGACTCCTACAATGAGCAGTTCTTC.

This clone occurred a few times. The rearrangement links TRBV10-3 to TRBJ1-1, with D unresolved. V dropped 6 bases and J dropped 0 bases, with 11 bases sitting between them. The germline V gene has CDR1 ENHRY and CDR2 SYGVKD. CDR3 size: 14 residues. The CDR3 spells CAIRIDGVNTEAFF. The CDR3 bases are TGTGCCATCAGAATAGACGGAGTGAACACTGAAGCTTTCTTT.

The chain has TRBV6-5 and TRBJ1-4; TRBD1 might be the D (5 bases). This CDR3 is 13 amino acids long. Germline CDR1 reads MNHEY; CDR2 reads SVGAGI. Trimming took off 8 bases at V and 0 bases at J, with 7 bases between the two ends. CDR3 sequence (DNA): TGTGCCAGCGACAGTGCAACTAATGAAAAACTGTTTTTT. Translating it yields CASDSATNEKLFF.

This clone showed up just once. The chain recombines TRBV14 with TRBJ2-7; D remains unclear. The V gene lost 1 base and the J gene lost 3 bases, with 4 bases spanning the gap. CDR3 length: 12 residues. In germline, CDR1 is SGHDN, CDR2 FVKESK. The CDR3 nucleotides read TGTGCCAGCAGCCAAGGACACTACGAGCAGTACTTC. Translated: CASSQGHYEQYF. Based on the CDR3 plus reference TRBV14 and TRBJ2-7, the full variable domain is EAGVTQFPSHSVIEKGQTVTLRCDPISGHDNLYWYRRVMGKEIKFLLHFVKESKQDESGMPNNRFLAERTGGTYSTLKVQPAELEDSGVYFCASSQGHYEQYFGPGTRLTVT.

There are a few counts of this clone. The chain recombines TRBV27 with TRBJ2-6, with 9 bases aligning to TRBD1. The length of the CDR3 is 22 residues. CDR1 and CDR2 (germline): MNHEY, SMNVEV (reference sequence). V was pared by 3 bases and J by 4 bases, with 22 bases of the junction left unmatched. The chain's CDR3 is CASSFYSRGQGPSRFGANVLTF. CDR3 coding DNA: TGTGCCAGCAGTTTCTACTCACGGGGACAGGGCCCCTCGAGGTTCGGGGCCAACGTCCTGACTTTC.

This clone came up once. The chain uses TRBV7-2 and TRBJ2-1; 12 nucleotides match TRBD2. The CDR3 runs to 18 residues. Germline CDR1 SGHTA, CDR2 FQGNSA. V gave up 1 base and J gave up 4 bases; unmatched junction bases: 8. CDR3: CASSLVGTSGPNYNEQFF. CDR3 DNA sequence: TGTGCCAGCAGCTTAGTCGGGACTAGCGGGCCCAATTACAATGAGCAGTTCTTC.

V is TRBV9 and J is TRBJ2-5, with D maybe TRBD2 (6 bases). The CDR3 loop spans 16 amino acids. Germline CDR1 and CDR2: SGDLS and YYNGEE. Between the trimmed V and J ends, which lost 4 bases and 5 bases, there was a span of 21 bases. The CDR3 protein is CASSRVPAGTAETQYF. CDR3 bases: TGTGCCAGCAGCCGAGTACCCGCGGGAACGGCGGAGACCCAGTACTTC.

This clone was recorded a few times. The chain employs TRBV25-1 and TRBJ2-3, with D possibly matching TRBD1 (5 bases). The germline V and J ends were trimmed by 5 bases and 4 bases, with 13 bases remaining between them. This CDR3 is 14 amino acids long. Germline loops: CDR1 MGHDK, CDR2 SYGVNS. The CDR3 sequence is CASSRGLGPDTQYF. The CDR3, as DNA: TGTGCCAGCAGTAGGGGCCTCGGCCCAGATACGCAGTATTTT.

The rearrangement joins TRBV27 to TRBJ2-7; TRBD1 agrees at 8 bases. V was pared by 5 bases and J by 6 bases, with 6 bases of the junction left unmatched. CDR1 and CDR2 (germline): MNHEY, SMNVEV (reference sequence). This CDR3 region has 13 residues. CDR3 protein: CASSETGAGEQYF. In DNA, the CDR3 is TGTGCCAGCAGTGAGACAGGGGCCGGCGAGCAGTACTTC.

This chain links TRBV6-4 with TRBJ2-3; 12 bases agree with TRBD2. Unmatched junction bases numbered 8, after V lost 4 bases and J lost 0 bases. The CDR3 spans 18 residues. Germline-derived CDR1 and CDR2 are MRHNA and SNTAGT. In nucleotides, the CDR3 is TGTGCCAGCAGTGCCTCGCCGGGACTAGCGGGTAGCACAGATACGCAGTATTTT. This gives the protein CASSASPGLAGSTDTQYF.

V usage is TRBV7-2 and J usage is TRBJ1-1; D might be TRBD1 (6 bases). The CDR3 spans 15 residues. Germline-derived CDR1 and CDR2 are SGHTA and FQGNSA. With 4 bases removed from V and 0 bases from J, the gap between germline ends came to 12 bases. The CDR3 coding sequence is TGTGCCAGCAGCTCACAGGGAACCTTGAACACTGAAGCTTTCTTT. Protein product: CASSSQGTLNTEAFF.